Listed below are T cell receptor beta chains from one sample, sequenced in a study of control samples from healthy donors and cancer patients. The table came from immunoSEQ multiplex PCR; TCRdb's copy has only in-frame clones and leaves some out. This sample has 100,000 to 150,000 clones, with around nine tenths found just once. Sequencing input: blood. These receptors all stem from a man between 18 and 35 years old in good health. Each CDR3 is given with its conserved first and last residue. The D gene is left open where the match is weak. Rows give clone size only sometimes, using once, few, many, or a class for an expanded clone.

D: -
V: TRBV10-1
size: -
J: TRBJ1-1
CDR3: CASSPQAKNTEAFF
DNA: TGCGCCAGCAGCCCCCAAGCCAAGAACACTGAAGCTTTCTTT

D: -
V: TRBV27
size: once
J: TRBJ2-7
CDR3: CASSPRQDSYEQYF
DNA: TGTGCCAGCAGTCCTCGACAGGATTCCTACGAGCAGTACTTC

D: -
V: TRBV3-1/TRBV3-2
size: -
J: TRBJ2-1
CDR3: CASSAYDNEQFF
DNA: TGTGCCAGCAGCGCTTATGACAATGAGCAGTTCTTC

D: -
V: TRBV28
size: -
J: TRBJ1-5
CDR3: CASSNRGNQPQHF
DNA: TGTGCCAGCAGTAACCGTGGCAATCAGCCCCAGCATTTT

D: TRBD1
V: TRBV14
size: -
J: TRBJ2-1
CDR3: CASSQVGTGVFGEQFF
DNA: TGTGCCAGCAGCCAAGTTGGGACAGGGGTTTTCGGTGAGCAGTTCTTC

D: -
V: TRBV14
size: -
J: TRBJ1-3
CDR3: CASSQATGSSGNTIYF
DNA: TGTGCCAGCAGCCAAGCTACAGGCTCCTCTGGAAACACCATATATTTT

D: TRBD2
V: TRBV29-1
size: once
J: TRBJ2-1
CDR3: CSVEDPGLAGGPVSNEQFF
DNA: TGCAGCGTTGAAGATCCGGGACTAGCGGGGGGGCCAGTTAGTAATGAGCAGTTCTTC

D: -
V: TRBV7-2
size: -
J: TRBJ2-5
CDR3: CASSFRGLEETQYF
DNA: TGTGCCAGCAGCTTTCGGGGATTGGAAGAGACCCAGTACTTC

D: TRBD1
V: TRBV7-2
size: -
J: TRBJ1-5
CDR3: CASSPLMGQGYQPQHF
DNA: TGTGCCAGCAGCCCCCTTATGGGACAGGGGTATCAGCCCCAGCATTTT

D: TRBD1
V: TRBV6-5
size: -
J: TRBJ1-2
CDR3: CASSPGQGVRGYTF
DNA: TGTGCCAGCAGTCCCGGACAGGGAGTGAGAGGCTACACCTTC

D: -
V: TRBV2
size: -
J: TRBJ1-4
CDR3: CASTLRGREEELFF
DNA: TGTGCCAGCACCCTGAGGGGAAGGGAAGAGGAACTGTTTTTT

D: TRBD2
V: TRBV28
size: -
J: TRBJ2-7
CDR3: CASSPGRGGAYEQYF
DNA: TGTGCCAGCAGCCCCGGCCGGGGGGGGGCGTACGAGCAGTACTTC

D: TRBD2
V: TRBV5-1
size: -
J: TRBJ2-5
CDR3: CASSLGRTSGQETQYF
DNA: TGCGCCAGCAGCTTGGGGAGGACTAGCGGCCAAGAGACCCAGTACTTC

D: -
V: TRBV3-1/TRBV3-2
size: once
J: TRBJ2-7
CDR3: CASSQDYGEQYF
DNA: TGTGCCAGCAGCCAAGATTATGGCGAGCAGTACTTC

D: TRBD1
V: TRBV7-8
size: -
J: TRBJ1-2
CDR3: CASSLAGTGNGYTF
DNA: TGTGCCAGCAGCTTAGCAGGGACAGGGAACGGCTACACCTTC

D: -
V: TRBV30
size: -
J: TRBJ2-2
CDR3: CAWRPRQARELFF
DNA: TGTGCCTGGAGGCCCCGGCAGGCCCGGGAGCTGTTTTTT

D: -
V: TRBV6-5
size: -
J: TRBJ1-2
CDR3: CASSYARGEFYGYTF
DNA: TGTGCCAGCAGTTACGCCCGGGGGGAGTTCTATGGCTACACCTTC

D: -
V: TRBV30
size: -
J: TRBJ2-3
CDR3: CAWRNGTDTQYF
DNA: TGTGCCTGGAGGAATGGGACAGATACGCAGTATTTT

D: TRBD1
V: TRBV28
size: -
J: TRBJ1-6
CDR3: CASSENRGNPPLHF
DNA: TGTGCCAGCAGTGAAAACAGGGGTAATCCACCCCTCCACTTT

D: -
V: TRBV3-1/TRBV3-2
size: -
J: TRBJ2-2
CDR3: CASSPLAEDTGELFF
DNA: TGTGCCAGCAGCCCCTTAGCGGAGGACACCGGGGAGCTGTTTTTT

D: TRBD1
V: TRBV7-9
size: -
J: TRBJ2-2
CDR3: CASSAGQGDGELFF
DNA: TGTGCCAGCAGCGCGGGACAGGGTGACGGGGAGCTGTTTTTT

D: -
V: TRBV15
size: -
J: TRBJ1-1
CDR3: CATSRDYSTNTEAFF
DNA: TGTGCCACCAGCAGAGACTACAGTACAAACACTGAAGCTTTCTTT

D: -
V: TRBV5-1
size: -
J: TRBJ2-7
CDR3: CASSLEPERSYEQYF
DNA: TGCGCCAGCAGCTTGGAACCGGAAAGGTCCTACGAGCAGTACTTC

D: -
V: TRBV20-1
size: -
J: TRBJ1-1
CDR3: CSAEYTEAFF
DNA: TGCAGTGCAGAATACACTGAAGCTTTCTTT

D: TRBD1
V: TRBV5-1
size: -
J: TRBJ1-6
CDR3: CASSLYRGLESPLHF
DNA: TGCGCCAGCAGCCTCTACAGGGGGCTAGAATCACCCCTCCACTTT

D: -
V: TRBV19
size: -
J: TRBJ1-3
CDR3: CASTRGVGNTIYF
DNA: TGTGCCAGTACCCGGGGGGTTGGAAACACCATATATTTT